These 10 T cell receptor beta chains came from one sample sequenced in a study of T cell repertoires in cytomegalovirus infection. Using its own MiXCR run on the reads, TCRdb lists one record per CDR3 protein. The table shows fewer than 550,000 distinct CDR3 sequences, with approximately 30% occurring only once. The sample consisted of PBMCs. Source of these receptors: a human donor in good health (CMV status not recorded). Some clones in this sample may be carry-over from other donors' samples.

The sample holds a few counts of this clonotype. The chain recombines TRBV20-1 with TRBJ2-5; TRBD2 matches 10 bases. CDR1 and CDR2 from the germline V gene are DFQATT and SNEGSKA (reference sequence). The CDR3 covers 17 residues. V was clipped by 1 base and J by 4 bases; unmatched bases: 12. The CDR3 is CSARVRGAGGHRETQYF. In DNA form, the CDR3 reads TGCAGTGCTAGAGTAAGGGGAGCGGGGGGGCACCGAGAGACCCAGTACTTC.

The CDR3 loop reads CASSISTTSGVYNEQFF. The CDR3 DNA follows: TGTGCCAGTAGTATAAGCACCACTAGCGGGGTTTACAATGAGCAGTTCTTC. The chain recombines TRBV19 with TRBJ2-1, with 10 bases fitting TRBD2. The CDR3 spans 17 residues. Germline lookup yields CDR1 LNHDA and CDR2 SQIVND (reference sequence). The V gene end was trimmed by 2 bases and the J gene end by 4 bases; junction bases not matched to a gene: 8.

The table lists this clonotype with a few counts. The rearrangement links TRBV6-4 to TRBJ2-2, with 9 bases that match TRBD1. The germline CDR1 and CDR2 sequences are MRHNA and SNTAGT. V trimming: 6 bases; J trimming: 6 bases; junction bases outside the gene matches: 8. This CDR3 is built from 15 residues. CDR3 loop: CASSPQGARAGELFF. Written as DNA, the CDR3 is TGTGCCAGCAGCCCACAGGGGGCAAGGGCCGGGGAGCTGTTTTTT.

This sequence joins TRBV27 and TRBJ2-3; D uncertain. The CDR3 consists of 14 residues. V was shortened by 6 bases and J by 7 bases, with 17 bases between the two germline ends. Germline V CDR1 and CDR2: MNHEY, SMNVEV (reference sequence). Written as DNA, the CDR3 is TGTGCCAGCAGCCCCTTAGGTGGCAGACATACGCAGTATTTT. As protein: CASSPLGGRHTQYF.

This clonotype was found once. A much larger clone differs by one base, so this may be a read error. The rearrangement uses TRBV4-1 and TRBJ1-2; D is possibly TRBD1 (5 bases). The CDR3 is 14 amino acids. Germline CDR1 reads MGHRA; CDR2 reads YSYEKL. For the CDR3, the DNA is TGCGCCAGCAGCCCTGAACGGGACTCCTATTGCTACACCTTC. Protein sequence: CASSPERDSYCYTF.

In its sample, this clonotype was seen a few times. This CDR3 reads CASSNGQGAVNYGYTF. DNA for the CDR3: TGTGCCAGCAGTAACGGACAGGGGGCGGTCAACTATGGCTACACCTTC. This chain links TRBV2 with TRBJ1-2; TRBD1 agrees at 11 bases. Germline V gene lookup returns CDR1 SNHLY and CDR2 FYNNEI. V lost 5 bases and J lost 2; bases outside the gene matches: 7. This CDR3 spans 16 amino acids.

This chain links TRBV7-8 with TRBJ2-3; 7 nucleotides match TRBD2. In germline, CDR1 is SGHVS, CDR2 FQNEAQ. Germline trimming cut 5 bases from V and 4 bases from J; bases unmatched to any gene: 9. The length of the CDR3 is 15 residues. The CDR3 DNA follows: TGTGCCAGCAGCCCGGCGGGGCTAGCGGCAGATACGCAGTATTTT. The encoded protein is CASSPAGLAADTQYF.

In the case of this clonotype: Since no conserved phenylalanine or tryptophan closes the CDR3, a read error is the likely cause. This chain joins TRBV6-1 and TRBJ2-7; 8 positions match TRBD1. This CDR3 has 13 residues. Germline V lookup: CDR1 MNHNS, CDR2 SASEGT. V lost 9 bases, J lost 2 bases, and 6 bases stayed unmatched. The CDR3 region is CASEDRETYEQYL. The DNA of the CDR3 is TGTGCCAGTGAGGACAGGGAGACCTACGAGCAGTACTTA.

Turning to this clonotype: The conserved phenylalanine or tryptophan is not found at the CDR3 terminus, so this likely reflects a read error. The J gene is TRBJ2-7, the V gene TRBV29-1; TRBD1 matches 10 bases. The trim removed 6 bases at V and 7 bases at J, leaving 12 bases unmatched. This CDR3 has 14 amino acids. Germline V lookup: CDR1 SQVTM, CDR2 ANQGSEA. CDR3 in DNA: TGCAGCGTCCCGGGAGGACAGGGGGACACTGAGCAGTACTTA. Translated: CSVPGGQGDTEQYL.

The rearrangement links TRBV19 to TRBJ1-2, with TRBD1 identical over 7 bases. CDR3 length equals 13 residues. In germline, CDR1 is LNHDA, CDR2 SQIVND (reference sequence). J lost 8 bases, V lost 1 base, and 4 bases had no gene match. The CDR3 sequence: CASSIGQGLGYTF. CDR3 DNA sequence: TGTGCCAGTAGTATAGGACAGGGACTGGGCTACACCTTC. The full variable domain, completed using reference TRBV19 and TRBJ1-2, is DGGITQSPKYLFRKEGQNVTLSCEQNLNHDAMYWYRQDPGQGLRLIYYSQIVNDFQKGDIAEGYSVSREKKESFPLTVTSAQKNPTAFYLCASSIGQGLGYTFGSGTRLTVV.